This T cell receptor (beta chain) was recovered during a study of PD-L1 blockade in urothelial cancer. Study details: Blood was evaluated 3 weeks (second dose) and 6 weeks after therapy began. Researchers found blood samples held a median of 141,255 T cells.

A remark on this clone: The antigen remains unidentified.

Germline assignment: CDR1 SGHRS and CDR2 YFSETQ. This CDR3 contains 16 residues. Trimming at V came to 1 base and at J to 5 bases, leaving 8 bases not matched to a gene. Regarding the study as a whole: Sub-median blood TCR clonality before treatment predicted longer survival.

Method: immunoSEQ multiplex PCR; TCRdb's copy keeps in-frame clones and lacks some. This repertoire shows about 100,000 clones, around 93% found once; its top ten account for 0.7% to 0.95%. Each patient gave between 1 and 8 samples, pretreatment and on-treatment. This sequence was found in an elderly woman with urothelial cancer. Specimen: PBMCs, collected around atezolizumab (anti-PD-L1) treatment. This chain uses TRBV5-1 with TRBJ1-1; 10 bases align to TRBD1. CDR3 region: CASSLRGTGAGTEAFF. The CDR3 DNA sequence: TGCGCCAGCAGCTTGAGGGGGACAGGGGCGGGTACTGAAGCTTTCTTT.